Reported below is one T cell receptor (beta chain). The target of this receptor is not known. The sample holds no much larger clone one base away, and base qualities are not on file. The germline V gene encodes CDR1 LGHNA and CDR2 YNFKEQ. The CDR3 numbers 18 residues from cysteine through phenylalanine. The only DNA kept is the CDR3, 54 bases in frame from the first base. Trimming leaves V shorter by 0 bases and J shorter by 0 bases, with the junction holding 9 bases beyond the gene matches. The data were taken from a study of PD-1 blockade in classical Hodgkin lymphoma (dated by TCRdb to 2020 to 2021). Context from the whole study: Nivolumab dosing was 3 mg/kg intravenously every 2 weeks, continuing until either disease progression or unacceptable toxicity. The study used CyTOF and TCR beta sequencing to define a peripheral blood immune signature of response to PD-1 blockade in classical Hodgkin lymphoma.

The Qiagen DNeasy kit was used to extract genomic DNA from unsorted PBMCs and from the negatively selected CD4+ and CD8+ fractions. Amplification of TCR beta CDR3 regions was done by immunoSEQ multiplex PCR with primers that anneal to V and J segments. A synthetic immune receptor repertoire was used to minimize amplification bias, and remaining bias was computationally removed after sequencing. Under the source paper's analysis protocol: Custom Python scripts were used to quantify repertoire diversity as the Shannon entropy index. The unsorted, CD4+ and CD8+ repertoires were each analyzed separately, with the exception of combined analyses, where CD4+ and CD8+ sequences were merged in silico. A clone was considered expanded if an increase in frequency of at least 2-fold after treatment relative to C1D1 was found, and a pseudocount of 0.5 was applied to clones undetected at baseline. Singleton clones were defined as clones with 0 or 1 copy at C1D1, and non-singleton clones were defined as clones with 2 or more copies. Clones expanded in unsorted samples were assigned a CD4+, CD8+ or unknown annotation through matching of protein sequences in sorted samples from the same patient. Wilcoxon tests on paired samples were used to test changes in diversity from C1D1 to C4D1. This immuneACCESS table, as held by TCRdb, lists in-frame sequences with V and J called but not all clones. Of the missing ones, under half trace to an unresolved V gene in checked studies; the others have no known cause. V, J and clone size derive from that table, while D and trimming were established from the DNA sequence. This sample lists 15,000 or so clones; about four fifths were detected once. Roughly 21% of the sample rests with the top ten.

The paper as a whole reports these results and caveats: Among trial patients, those achieving complete response had baseline diversity similar to that of newly diagnosed patients, while diversity was significantly lower in partial responders and progressors. Lower diversity was observed in patients in whom nivolumab was started less than 1 year after ASCT, and these patients were excluded from later analyses so that confounding by immune reconstitution would be avoided. The study was limited to a single clinical trial cohort, and causes of repertoire differences, possibly disease activity or prior therapy, remained undefined. Newly diagnosed patients were reported to have lower baseline TCR diversity than healthy donors, and relapsed/refractory patients were reported to have lower baseline TCR diversity still. CD4+ but not CD8+ TCR diversity rose significantly by C4D1 (p=0.0027 vs p=0.16), most apparent in complete responders (p=0.02).

The sample's time point label, in plain terms: cycle 1 day 1 (C1D1), immediately before nivolumab initiation. Every trial patient had relapsed after autologous stem cell transplantation, and cohorts A, B and C differed in prior brentuximab vedotin exposure. The trial cohort included 45 to 65 patients with relapsed/refractory classical Hodgkin lymphoma, and each patient had a best overall response of complete response, partial response or progressive disease. Trial patients were treated with single-agent nivolumab in the multi-cohort phase II CheckMate 205 trial. Best overall response was determined by an independent review committee according to the 2007 International Working Group response criteria. Trial PBMCs were collected just before the start of nivolumab (C1D1) and during therapy at cycle 2 day 1 and cycle 4 day 1. Peripheral blood was collected in 8 mL Vacutainer Cell Preparation Tubes, from which PBMCs were isolated by centrifugation and then cryopreserved.

This chain joins TRBV4-2 to TRBJ2-3; 7 nucleotides in the junction match TRBD2. Sequenced material: peripheral blood mononuclear cells (PBMCs), taken at baseline. This receptor was taken from a human donor with classical Hodgkin lymphoma. The nucleotide sequence reads as follows: TGTGCCAGCAGCCAAGACCCTCTAGGACTAGGCAGCACAGATACGCAGTATTTT. Translated, this is CASSQDPLGLGSTDTQYF.